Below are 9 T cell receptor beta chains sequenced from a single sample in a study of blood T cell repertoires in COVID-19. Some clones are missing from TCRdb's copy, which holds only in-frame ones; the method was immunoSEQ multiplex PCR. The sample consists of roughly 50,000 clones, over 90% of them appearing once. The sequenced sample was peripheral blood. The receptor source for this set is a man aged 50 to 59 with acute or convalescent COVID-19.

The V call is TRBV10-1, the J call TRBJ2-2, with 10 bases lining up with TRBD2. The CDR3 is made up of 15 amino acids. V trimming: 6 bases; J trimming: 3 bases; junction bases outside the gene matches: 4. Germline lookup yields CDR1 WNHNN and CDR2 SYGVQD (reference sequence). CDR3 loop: CASRPSGRDTGELFF. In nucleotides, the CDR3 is TGCGCCAGCAGACCCAGCGGGAGGGACACCGGGGAGCTGTTTTTT.

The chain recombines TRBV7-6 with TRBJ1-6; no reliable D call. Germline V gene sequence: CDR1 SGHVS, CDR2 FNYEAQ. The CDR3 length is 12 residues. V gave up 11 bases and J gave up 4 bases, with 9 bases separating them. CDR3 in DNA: TGTGCCTCCGGTGCATATAATTCACCCCTCCACTTT. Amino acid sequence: CASGAYNSPLHF.

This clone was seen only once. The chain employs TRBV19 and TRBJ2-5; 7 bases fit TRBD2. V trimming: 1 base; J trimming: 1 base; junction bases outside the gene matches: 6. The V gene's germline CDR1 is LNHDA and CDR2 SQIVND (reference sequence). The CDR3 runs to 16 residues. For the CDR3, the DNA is TGTGCCAGTAGTATAGGGGGCGGGAGTCGCCAAGAGACCCAGTACTTC. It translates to CASSIGGGSRQETQYF.

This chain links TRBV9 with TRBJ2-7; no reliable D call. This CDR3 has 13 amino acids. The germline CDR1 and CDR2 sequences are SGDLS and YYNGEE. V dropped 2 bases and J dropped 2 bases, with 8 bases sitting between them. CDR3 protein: CASSVGAAYEQYF. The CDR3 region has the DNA TGTGCCAGCAGCGTTGGAGCAGCCTACGAGCAGTACTTC. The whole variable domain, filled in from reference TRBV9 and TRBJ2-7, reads DSGVTQTPKHLITATGQRVTLRCSPRSGDLSVYWYQQSLDQGLQFLIQYYNGEERAKGNILERFSAQQFPDLHSELNLSSLELGDSALYFCASSVGAAYEQYFGPGTRLTVT.

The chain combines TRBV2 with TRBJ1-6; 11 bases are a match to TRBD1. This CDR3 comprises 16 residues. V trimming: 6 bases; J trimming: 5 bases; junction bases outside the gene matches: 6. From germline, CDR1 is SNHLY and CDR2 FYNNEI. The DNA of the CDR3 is TGTGCCAGCAGAACACCGGGACAGGGGGATAATTCACCCCTCCACTTT. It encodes CASRTPGQGDNSPLHF.

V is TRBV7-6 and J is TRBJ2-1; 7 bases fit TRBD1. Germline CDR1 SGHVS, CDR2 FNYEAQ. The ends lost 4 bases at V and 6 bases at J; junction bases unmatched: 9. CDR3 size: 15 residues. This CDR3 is CASSSYWTGFNEQFF. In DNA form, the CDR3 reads TGTGCCAGCAGCTCCTATTGGACAGGATTCAATGAGCAGTTCTTC.

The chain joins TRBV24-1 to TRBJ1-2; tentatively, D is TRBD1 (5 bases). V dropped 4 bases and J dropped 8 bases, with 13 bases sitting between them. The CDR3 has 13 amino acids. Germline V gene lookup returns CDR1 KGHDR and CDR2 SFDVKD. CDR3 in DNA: TGTGCCACCAGTGACCTACAGGTGGGAGGCTACACCTTC. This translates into CATSDLQVGGYTF.

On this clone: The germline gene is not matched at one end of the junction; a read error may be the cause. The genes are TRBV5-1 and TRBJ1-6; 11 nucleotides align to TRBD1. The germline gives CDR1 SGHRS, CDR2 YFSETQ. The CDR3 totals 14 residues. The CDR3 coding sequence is TGCGCCAGCAGTTTGGGACAGGGGGATTCACCCCTCCACTTT. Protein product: CASSLGQGDSPLHF.

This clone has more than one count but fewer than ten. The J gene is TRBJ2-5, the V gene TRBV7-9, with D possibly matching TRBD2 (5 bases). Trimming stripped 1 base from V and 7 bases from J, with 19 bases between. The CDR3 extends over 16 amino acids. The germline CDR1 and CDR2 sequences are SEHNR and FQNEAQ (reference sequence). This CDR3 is CASSLGETRRRGTQYF. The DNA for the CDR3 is TGTGCCAGCAGCTTAGGGGAGACCCGTAGAAGAGGGACCCAGTACTTC.